This T cell receptor (beta chain) was retrieved from a study of siplizumab effects on memory and regulatory T cells. CDR1 and CDR2 from the germline V gene are SGDLS and YYNGEE. With V trimmed by 3 bases and J by 8 bases, 13 bases remained unmatched. This CDR3 is 15 amino acids long. Data came from immunoSEQ multiplex PCR; TCRdb stores just in-frame clones and leaves some out. This sample has over 80,000 clones, with about 93% found just once. This TCR came from a human donor in good health. The rearrangement uses TRBV9 and TRBJ1-2; 7 positions agree with TRBD1. Source material: non-Treg CD4+ T cells sorted from blood. CDR3 bases: TGTGCCAGCAGCGGGGACAGCCCAGCTCCTCAGGGCTACACCTTC. As protein: CASSGDSPAPQGYTF.